The next 26 T cell receptor beta chains were all read from a single sample in a study of neoadjuvant anti-PD-1 for oral cavity cancer. As to time point: after neoadjuvant nivolumab, at surgical resection. Measured with immunoSEQ multiplex PCR; TCRdb has only the in-frame clones, and not every one. Of around 67,000 clones in the sample, 70% to 90% were seen once. Specimen: PBMCs, collected after nivolumab (anti-PD-1) treatment. The source is a person aged 40 to 85 with oral cavity squamous cell carcinoma.

The V and J genes are TRBV19 and TRBJ2-5, with 7 bases that match TRBD2. CDR3 length: 15 residues. The junction had 13 bases not matched to a gene; V was cut back by 5 bases and J by 7 bases. Germline CDR1 is LNHDA and CDR2 is SQIVND (reference sequence). The chain's CDR3 is CASSSWEGPGRTQYF. For the CDR3, the DNA is TGTGCCAGTAGTTCGTGGGAGGGCCCCGGGAGGACCCAGTACTTC.

This clone was picked up a small number of times. The V gene is TRBV13, the J gene TRBJ1-2; 8 bases are shared with TRBD1. The J segment lost 1 base and the V segment lost 5 bases, leaving 6 bases of the junction unmatched. The CDR3 loop spans 15 amino acids. Looked up from germline, CDR1 is PRHDT and CDR2 is FYEKMQ (reference sequence). The CDR3 nucleotides read TGTGCCAGCAGCCGATTTGGACAGGGTAACTATGGCTACACCTTC. This sequence encodes CASSRFGQGNYGYTF.

V and J are TRBV7-6 and TRBJ1-2; D is undetermined. CDR3 length: 15 residues. The germline V gene has CDR1 SGHVS and CDR2 FNYEAQ. The V end was cut by 4 bases, the J end by 4 bases, with 16 bases between. The CDR3 spells CASSSTHGKTYGYTF. CDR3 nucleotide sequence: TGTGCCAGCAGCTCTACCCACGGGAAGACCTATGGCTACACCTTC.

This clone was detected a few times. CDR3 loop: CASSLGQGAYSNQPQHF. CDR3 sequence (DNA): TGTGCCAGCAGCTTAGGGCAGGGGGCCTATAGCAATCAGCCCCAGCATTTT. V is TRBV7-9 and J is TRBJ1-5; 8 bases are shared with TRBD1. The germline V gene encodes CDR1 SEHNR and CDR2 FQNEAQ (reference sequence). The CDR3 sequence is 17 residues long. Unmatched junction bases numbered 5, after V lost 1 base and J lost 0 bases.

The CDR3, as DNA: TGTGCCTGGAGTGCGGGAGAGACCCAGTACTTC. It codes for CAWSAGETQYF. The chain is built from TRBV30 and TRBJ2-5; D is unclear. With 1 base removed from V and 4 bases from J, the gap between germline ends came to 4 bases. Germline V gene lookup returns CDR1 GTSNPN and CDR2 SVGIG (reference sequence). CDR3 length: 11 amino acids.

V gene TRBV19 combines with J gene TRBJ2-1; D uncertain. Germline CDR1 is LNHDA and CDR2 is SQIVND (reference sequence). Trimming pared 8 bases from V and 5 bases from J, leaving 10 bases between. The CDR3 is made up of 12 amino acids. The CDR3: CASGFLDNEQFF. The CDR3 DNA is TGTGCCAGTGGGTTCCTAGACAATGAGCAGTTCTTC.

This chain's CDR3 is CASFGQAYQPQHF. The CDR3 DNA reads as TGTGCCAGCTTTGGTCAGGCATATCAGCCCCAGCATTTT. V usage is TRBV6-1 and J usage is TRBJ1-5; D is unresolved. Germline CDR1 and CDR2: MNHNS and SASEGT. The CDR3 is 13 amino acids. The V gene lost 8 bases and the J gene lost 5 bases, with 13 bases spanning the gap.

This rearrangement joins TRBV19 to TRBJ1-6; D ambiguous. CDR3 length: 14 residues. Germline-derived CDR1 and CDR2 are LNHDA and SQIVND (reference sequence). Trimming shortened V by 7 bases and J by 5 bases, and 12 bases separated the two germline ends. The CDR3 loop reads CASTLGRDNSPLHF. The CDR3 DNA is TGTGCCAGTACATTGGGCAGAGATAATTCACCCCTCCACTTT.

Remarks on this clone: The germline gene is not matched at one end of the junction; a read error may be the cause. This chain joins TRBV27 and TRBJ1-6; no reliable D call. CDR3 size: 15 residues. Germline loops: CDR1 MNHEY, CDR2 SMNVEV (reference sequence). CDR3 region: CASSLVATYYSPLHF. The CDR3 region has the DNA TGTGCCAGCAGTTTAGTAGCGACCTATTATTCACCCCTCCACTTT.

This clone was seen a single time. The rearrangement links TRBV9 to TRBJ1-2; tentative D call: TRBD1 (5 bases). Germline loops: CDR1 SGDLS, CDR2 YYNGEE. The CDR3 runs to 13 residues. The V and J ends lost 3 bases and 5 bases respectively, with 11 bases between them. The CDR3 bases are TGTGCCAGCAGCGGGGGTCAGGGTTATGGCTACACCTTC. It codes for CASSGGQGYGYTF.

The chain has TRBV5-8 and TRBJ2-2; TRBD1 is a possible D gene (6 bases). V was trimmed by 3 bases and J by 6 bases, leaving 12 bases between them. Germline loops: CDR1 SGHTS, CDR2 YDEGEE. This CDR3 has 14 residues. CDR3 sequence (DNA): TGTGCCAGCAGCTCACAGGGACGGGCCGGGGAGCTGTTTTTT. Translation: CASSSQGRAGELFF.

J is TRBJ2-2 and V is TRBV7-9; D tentatively fits TRBD1 or TRBD2 (5 bases each). V gave up 5 bases and J gave up 2 bases, with 15 bases separating them. Germline V gene data show CDR1 as SEHNR and CDR2 as FQNEAQ (reference sequence). The CDR3 extends over 16 amino acids. This CDR3 reads CASSRNPGTNTGELFF. CDR3 nucleotides: TGTGCCAGCAGCCGAAACCCGGGGACCAACACCGGGGAGCTGTTTTTT.

The genes are TRBV7-9 and TRBJ1-3; D gene unclear. Deletions cut 5 bases from V and 4 bases from J, with 15 bases between. Per the germline V gene, CDR1 is SEHNR and CDR2 is FQNEAQ (reference sequence). The CDR3 loop spans 15 amino acids. This CDR3 is CASSPPLRPGNTIYF. The CDR3 DNA reads as TGTGCCAGCAGCCCCCCTCTTAGGCCGGGAAACACCATATATTTT.

The genes are TRBV27 and TRBJ2-7; D is unresolved. In germline, CDR1 is MNHEY, CDR2 SMNVEV (reference sequence). Trimming took 7 bases from V and 0 from J, leaving 10 bases between them. This CDR3 is built from 13 residues. The chain's CDR3 is CASKPLSSYEQYF. CDR3 sequence (DNA): TGTGCCAGCAAGCCCCTCAGCTCCTACGAGCAGTACTTC.

This chain links TRBV11-3 with TRBJ1-1, with TRBD1 matching 7 bases. This CDR3 has 13 residues. CDR1 is SGHNT, CDR2 YENEEA, per germline. Germline trimming cut 5 bases from V and 6 bases from J; bases unmatched to any gene: 6. The CDR3 region is CASSRQGGSEAFF. The DNA of the CDR3 is TGTGCCAGCAGCCGACAGGGAGGGTCTGAAGCTTTCTTT.

The rearrangement uses TRBV10-3 and TRBJ2-3; D may correspond to TRBD1 or TRBD2 (5 bases each). In germline, CDR1 is ENHRY, CDR2 SYGVKD. This CDR3 is 17 amino acids long. Trimming removed 8 bases from V and 1 base from J, with 22 bases in between. The CDR3 DNA reads TGTGCCATCCGGGGTACGGGGCTTGGCCGTGGCACAGATACGCAGTATTTT. Its translation is CAIRGTGLGRGTDTQYF.

This chain connects TRBV20-1 to TRBJ1-2; D is ambiguous. The CDR3 covers 11 residues. The germline CDR1 and CDR2 sequences are DFQATT and SNEGSKA (reference sequence). V was trimmed by 3 bases and J by 8 bases, leaving 10 bases between them. Here the CDR3 reads CSASDDWGYTF. In nucleotides, the CDR3 is TGCAGTGCTAGCGACGACTGGGGCTACACCTTC.

V usage is TRBV4-1 and J usage is TRBJ1-6, with D tentatively TRBD1 (6 bases). Trimming shortened V by 3 bases and J by 0 bases, and 15 bases separated the two germline ends. CDR3 length equals 18 residues. The germline V gene encodes CDR1 MGHRA and CDR2 YSYEKL. CDR3 sequence (DNA): TGCGCCAGCAGCCAGGGACACTTCAAGGGCTCCTATAATTCACCCCTCCACTTT. It specifies CASSQGHFKGSYNSPLHF.

The chain carries TRBV6-5 and TRBJ2-5, with a tentative D call TRBD1 (7 bases). The V and J ends lost 2 bases and 2 bases respectively, with 12 bases between them. Germline V gene data show CDR1 as MNHEY and CDR2 as SVGAGI. The CDR3 spans 15 residues. The CDR3 DNA reads TGTGCCAGCAGTTACGGGCAGGGGGGACAAGAGACCCAGTACTTC. The encoded protein is CASSYGQGGQETQYF.

V and J are TRBV7-3 and TRBJ2-1, with TRBD1 identical over 8 bases. CDR3 length: 14 amino acids. Germline assignment: CDR1 SGHTA and CDR2 FQGTGA. Trimming took 5 bases from V and 4 from J; bases not matched to a gene: 4. This chain's CDR3 is CASSTGQEYNEQFF. DNA of the CDR3: TGTGCCAGCAGCACGGGACAGGAATACAATGAGCAGTTCTTC.

The genes are TRBV6-1 and TRBJ2-2, with D unclear. The germline CDR1 and CDR2 sequences are MNHNS and SASEGT. Trimming stripped 5 bases from V and 5 bases from J, with 12 bases between. The CDR3 sequence is 14 residues long. The CDR3 bases are TGTGCCAGCAGTCTCAAGGATCCAACCGGGGAGCTGTTTTTT. This encodes CASSLKDPTGELFF.

A word on this clone: This sample also contains other DNA sequences that code for the same CDR3. The chain joins TRBV27 to TRBJ2-6; the D is unclear. V lost 1 base, J lost 0 bases, and 1 base lay in between. The CDR3 is 14 residues long. The germline CDR1 and CDR2 sequences are MNHEY and SMNVEV (reference sequence). In nucleotides, the CDR3 is TGTGCCAGCAGTTTATTCTCTGGGGCCAACGTCCTGACTTTC. Its protein product is CASSLFSGANVLTF.

This chain joins TRBV28 and TRBJ1-2; no reliable D call. V lost 8 bases and J lost 8, with 18 bases in between. Germline V lookup: CDR1 MDHEN, CDR2 SYDVKM. The CDR3 consists of 13 residues. The CDR3 is CASFVPVVGGYTF. CDR3 DNA: TGTGCCAGCTTTGTCCCCGTCGTGGGGGGCTACACCTTC.

This clone was observed a single time. The chain couples TRBV7-9 to TRBJ2-1, with 7 bases lining up with TRBD2. The CDR3 is 16 amino acids. CDR1 and CDR2 (germline): SEHNR, FQNEAQ (reference sequence). V dropped 5 bases and J dropped 4; count of bases not matched to a gene: 11. The chain's CDR3 is CASSPGTTLGYNEQFF. The CDR3 DNA follows: TGTGCCAGCAGCCCCGGGACTACCTTAGGATACAATGAGCAGTTCTTC.

This clone was counted between two and nine times. CDR3 bases: TGTGCCACCAGCAGAGCGCCCCCCGGGACAGGGATGAACACCGGGGAGCTGTTTTTT. Translating gives CATSRAPPGTGMNTGELFF. J is TRBJ2-2 and V is TRBV15; 9 bases are a match to TRBD1. The V gene's germline CDR1 is LNHNV and CDR2 YYDKDF (reference sequence). V lost 1 base and J lost 1; bases outside the gene matches: 10. This CDR3 contains 19 residues.

The rearrangement joins TRBV7-9 to TRBJ1-2, with D possibly matching TRBD1 (6 bases). Trimming stripped 5 bases from V and 7 bases from J, with 26 bases between. The length of the CDR3 is 17 residues. Germline CDR1 and CDR2: SEHNR and FQNEAQ (reference sequence). CDR3: CASSPNLISTGSSGYTF. CDR3 DNA sequence: TGTGCCAGCAGCCCTAACCTAATCTCCACAGGGTCAAGTGGCTACACCTTC.